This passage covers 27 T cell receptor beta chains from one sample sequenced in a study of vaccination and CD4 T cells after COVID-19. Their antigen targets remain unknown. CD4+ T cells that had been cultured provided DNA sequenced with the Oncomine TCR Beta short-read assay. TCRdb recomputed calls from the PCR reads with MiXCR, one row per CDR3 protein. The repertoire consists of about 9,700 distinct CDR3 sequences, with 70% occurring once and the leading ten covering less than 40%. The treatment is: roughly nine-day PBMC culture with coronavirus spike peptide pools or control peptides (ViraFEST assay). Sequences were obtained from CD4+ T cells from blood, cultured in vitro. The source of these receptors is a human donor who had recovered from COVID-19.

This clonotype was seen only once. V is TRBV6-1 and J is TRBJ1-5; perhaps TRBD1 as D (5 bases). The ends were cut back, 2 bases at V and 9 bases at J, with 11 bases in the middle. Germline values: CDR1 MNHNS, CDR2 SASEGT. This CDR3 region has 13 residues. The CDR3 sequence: CASSEQGRTPQHF. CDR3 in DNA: TGTGCCAGCAGTGAACAGGGAAGGACGCCCCAGCATTTT.

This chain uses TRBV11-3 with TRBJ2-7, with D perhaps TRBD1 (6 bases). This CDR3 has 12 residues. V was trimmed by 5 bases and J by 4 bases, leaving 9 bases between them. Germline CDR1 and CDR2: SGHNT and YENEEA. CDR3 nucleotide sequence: TGTGCCAGCAGCCCAGGACAGTACGAGCAGTACTTC. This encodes CASSPGQYEQYF.

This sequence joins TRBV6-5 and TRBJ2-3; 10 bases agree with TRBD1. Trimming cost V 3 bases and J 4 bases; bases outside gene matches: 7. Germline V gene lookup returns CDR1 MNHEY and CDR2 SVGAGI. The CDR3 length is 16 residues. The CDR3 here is CASSYGTGVHSDTQYF. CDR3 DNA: TGTGCCAGCAGTTATGGGACAGGGGTTCACTCAGATACGCAGTATTTT.

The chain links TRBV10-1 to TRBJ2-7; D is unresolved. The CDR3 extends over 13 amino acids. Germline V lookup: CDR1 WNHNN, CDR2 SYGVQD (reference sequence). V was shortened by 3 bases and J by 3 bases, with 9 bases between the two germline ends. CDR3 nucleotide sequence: TGCGCCAGCAGTGAAGGAACCGACTACGAGCAGTACTTC. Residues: CASSEGTDYEQYF.

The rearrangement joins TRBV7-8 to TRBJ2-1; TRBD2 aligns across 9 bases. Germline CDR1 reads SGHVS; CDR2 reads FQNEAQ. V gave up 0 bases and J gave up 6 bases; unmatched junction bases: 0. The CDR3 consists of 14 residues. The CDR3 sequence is CASSLATSGNEQFF. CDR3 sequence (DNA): TGTGCCAGCAGCTTAGCGACTAGCGGCAATGAGCAGTTCTTC.

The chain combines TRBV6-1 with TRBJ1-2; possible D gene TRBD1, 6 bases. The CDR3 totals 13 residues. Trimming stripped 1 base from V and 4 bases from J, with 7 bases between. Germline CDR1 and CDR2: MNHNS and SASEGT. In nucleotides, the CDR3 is TGTGCCAGCAGTGAAGGGGGGGCCTATGGCTACACCTTC. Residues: CASSEGGAYGYTF.

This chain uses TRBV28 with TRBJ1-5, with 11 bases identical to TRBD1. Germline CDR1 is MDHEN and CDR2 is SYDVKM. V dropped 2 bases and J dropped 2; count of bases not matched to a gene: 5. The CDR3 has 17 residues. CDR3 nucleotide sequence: TGTGCCAGCAGTTTAAGAGGGACAGGGGGGCGCAATCAGCCCCAGCATTTT. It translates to CASSLRGTGGRNQPQHF.

This CDR3 reads CASSYPGQGTNTEAFF. The CDR3 DNA is TGTGCCAGCAGTTACCCAGGACAGGGAACGAACACTGAAGCTTTCTTT. The V call is TRBV6-2 or TRBV6-3, the J call TRBJ1-1; 8 bases map to TRBD1. Per germline, CDR1 MNHEY and CDR2 SVGEGT. The junction had 6 bases not matched to a gene; V was cut back by 2 bases and J by 1 base. CDR3 length equals 16 residues.

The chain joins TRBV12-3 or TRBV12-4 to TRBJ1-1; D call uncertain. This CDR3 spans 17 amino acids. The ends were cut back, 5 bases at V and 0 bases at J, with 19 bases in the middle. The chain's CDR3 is CASSPLRHLGLNTEAFF. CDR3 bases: TGTGCCAGCAGTCCCCTTCGACACCTGGGGTTGAACACTGAAGCTTTCTTT.

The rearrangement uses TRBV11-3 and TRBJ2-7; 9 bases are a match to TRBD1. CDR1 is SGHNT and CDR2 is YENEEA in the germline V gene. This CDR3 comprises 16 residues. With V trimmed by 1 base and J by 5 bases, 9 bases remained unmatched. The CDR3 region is CASSLGITGGGNEQYF. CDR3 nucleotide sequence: TGTGCCAGCAGCTTAGGGATCACAGGGGGCGGGAACGAGCAGTACTTC.

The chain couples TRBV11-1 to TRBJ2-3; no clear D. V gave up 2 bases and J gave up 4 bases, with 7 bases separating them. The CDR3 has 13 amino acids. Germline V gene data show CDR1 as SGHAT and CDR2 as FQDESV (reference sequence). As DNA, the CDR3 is TGTGCCAGCAGCTTAAGTGTGTCAGATACGCAGTATTTT. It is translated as CASSLSVSDTQYF.

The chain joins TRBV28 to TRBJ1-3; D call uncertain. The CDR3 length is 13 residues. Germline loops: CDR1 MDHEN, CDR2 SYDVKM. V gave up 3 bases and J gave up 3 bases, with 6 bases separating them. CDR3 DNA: TGTGCCAGCAGTTTTCCGGGTGGAAACACCATATATTTT. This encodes CASSFPGGNTIYF.

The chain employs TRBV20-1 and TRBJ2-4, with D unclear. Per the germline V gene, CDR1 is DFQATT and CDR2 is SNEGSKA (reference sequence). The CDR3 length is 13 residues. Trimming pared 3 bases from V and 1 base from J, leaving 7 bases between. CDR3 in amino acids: CSARHGAKNIQYF. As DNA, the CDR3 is TGCAGTGCTAGGCACGGGGCCAAAAACATTCAGTACTTC.

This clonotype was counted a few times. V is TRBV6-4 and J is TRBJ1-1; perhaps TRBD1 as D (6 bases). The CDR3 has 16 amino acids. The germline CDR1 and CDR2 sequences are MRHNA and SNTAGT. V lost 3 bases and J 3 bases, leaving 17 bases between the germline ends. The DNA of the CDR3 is TGTGCCAGCAGTGAAGGGGGGCTCCGAAGGGACACTGAAGCTTTCTTT. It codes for CASSEGGLRRDTEAFF.

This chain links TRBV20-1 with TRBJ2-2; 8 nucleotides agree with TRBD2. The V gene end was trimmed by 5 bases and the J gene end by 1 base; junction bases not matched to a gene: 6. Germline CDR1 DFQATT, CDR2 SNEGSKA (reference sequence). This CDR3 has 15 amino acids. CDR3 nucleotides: TGCAGTGCTTATATAGCGGGGCAGAACACCGGGGAGCTGTTTTTT. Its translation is CSAYIAGQNTGELFF.

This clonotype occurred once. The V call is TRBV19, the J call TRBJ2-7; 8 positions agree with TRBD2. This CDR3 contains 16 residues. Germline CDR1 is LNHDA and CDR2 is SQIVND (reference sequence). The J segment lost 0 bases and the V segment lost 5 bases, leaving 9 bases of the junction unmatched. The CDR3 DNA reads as TGTGCCAGTAGTGCCCGGGGGGGAGGAGGCTCCTACGAGCAGTACTTC. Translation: CASSARGGGGSYEQYF.

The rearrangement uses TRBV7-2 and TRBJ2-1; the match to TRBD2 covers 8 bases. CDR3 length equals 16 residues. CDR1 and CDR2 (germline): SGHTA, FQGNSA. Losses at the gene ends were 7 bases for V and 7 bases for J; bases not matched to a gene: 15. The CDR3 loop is CASILRSGGPRNEQFF. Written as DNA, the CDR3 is TGTGCCAGCATCCTTAGGTCGGGGGGGCCTAGGAATGAGCAGTTCTTC.

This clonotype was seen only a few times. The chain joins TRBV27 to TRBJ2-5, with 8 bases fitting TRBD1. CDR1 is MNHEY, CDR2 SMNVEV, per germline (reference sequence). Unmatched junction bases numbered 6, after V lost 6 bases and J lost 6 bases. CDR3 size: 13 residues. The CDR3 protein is CASSLDREKTQYF. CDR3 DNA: TGTGCCAGCAGCTTGGACAGGGAAAAGACCCAGTACTTC.

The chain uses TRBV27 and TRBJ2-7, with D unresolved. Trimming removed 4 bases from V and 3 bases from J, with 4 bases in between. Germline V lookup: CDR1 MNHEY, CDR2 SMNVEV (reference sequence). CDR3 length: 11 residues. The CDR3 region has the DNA TGTGCCAGCAGTTCCCTCTACGAGCAGTACTTC. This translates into CASSSLYEQYF.

DNA for the CDR3: TGTGCCATCAGCAAGGACGGGCGGAACACTGAAGCTTTCTTT. It codes for CAISKDGRNTEAFF. This chain links TRBV10-3 with TRBJ1-1; D gene ambiguous. The CDR3 extends over 14 amino acids. The V gene lost 6 bases and the J gene lost 1 base, with 12 bases spanning the gap. The V gene's germline CDR1 is ENHRY and CDR2 SYGVKD.

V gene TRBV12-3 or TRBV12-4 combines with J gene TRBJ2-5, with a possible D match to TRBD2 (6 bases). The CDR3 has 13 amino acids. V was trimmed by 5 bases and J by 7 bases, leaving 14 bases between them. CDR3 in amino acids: CASSALAGPTQYF. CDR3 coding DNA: TGTGCCAGCAGTGCACTAGCTGGCCCGACCCAGTACTTC.

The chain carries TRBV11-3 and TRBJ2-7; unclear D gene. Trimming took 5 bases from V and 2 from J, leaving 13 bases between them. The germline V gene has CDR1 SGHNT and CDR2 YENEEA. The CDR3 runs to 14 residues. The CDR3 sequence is CASSPPTAAYEQYF. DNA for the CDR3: TGTGCCAGCAGCCCCCCGACGGCGGCCTACGAGCAGTACTTC. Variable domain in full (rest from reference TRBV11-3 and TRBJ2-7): EAGVVQSPRYKIIEKKQPVAFWCNPISGHNTLYWYLQNLGQGPELLIRYENEEAVDDSQLPKDRFSAERLKGVDSTLKIQPAELGDSAVYLCASSPPTAAYEQYFGPGTRLTVT.

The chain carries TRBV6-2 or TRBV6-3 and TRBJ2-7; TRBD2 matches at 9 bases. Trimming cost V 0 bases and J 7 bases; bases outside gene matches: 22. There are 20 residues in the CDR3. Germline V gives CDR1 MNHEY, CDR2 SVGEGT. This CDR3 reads CASSYSTAAWVAGDSGEQYF. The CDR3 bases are TGTGCCAGCAGTTACTCGACGGCCGCTTGGGTAGCGGGAGACTCGGGGGAGCAGTACTTC.

The CDR3 nucleotides are TGTGCCAGTAGTACCCGACAGGGAGCCGGGGAGCTGTTTTTT. It translates to CASSTRQGAGELFF. The chain couples TRBV19 to TRBJ2-2; the match to TRBD1 covers 7 bases. Germline V lookup: CDR1 LNHDA, CDR2 SQIVND (reference sequence). The trim removed 4 bases at V and 6 bases at J, leaving 5 bases unmatched. CDR3 length: 14 amino acids.

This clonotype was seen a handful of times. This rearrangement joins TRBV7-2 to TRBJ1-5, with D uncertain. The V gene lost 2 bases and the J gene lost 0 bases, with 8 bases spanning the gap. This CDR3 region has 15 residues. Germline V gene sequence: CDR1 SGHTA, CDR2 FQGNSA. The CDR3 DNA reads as TGTGCCAGCAGCTTAATGGTTAATAGCAATCAGCCCCAGCATTTT. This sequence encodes CASSLMVNSNQPQHF.

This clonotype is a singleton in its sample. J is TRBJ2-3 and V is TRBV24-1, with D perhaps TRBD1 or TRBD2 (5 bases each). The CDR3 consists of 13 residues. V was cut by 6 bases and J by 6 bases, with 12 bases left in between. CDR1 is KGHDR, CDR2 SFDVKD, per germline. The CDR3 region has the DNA TGTGCCACCAGTTCGGGACCCTCGGATACGCAGTATTTT. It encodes CATSSGPSDTQYF.

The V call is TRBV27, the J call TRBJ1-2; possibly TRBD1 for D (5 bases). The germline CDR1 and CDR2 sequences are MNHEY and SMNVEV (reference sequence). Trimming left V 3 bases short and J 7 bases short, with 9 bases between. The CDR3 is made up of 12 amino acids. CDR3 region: CASSLAGTGYTF. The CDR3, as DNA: TGTGCCAGCAGTTTGGCAGGGACTGGCTACACCTTC.